These T cell receptor beta chains were read from a single sample in a study of radiotherapy plus CTLA-4 blockade in lung cancer. TCRdb's table, derived via immunoSEQ multiplex PCR, lists solely in-frame clones and lacks some. This sample has around 80,000 clones, with over 80% found just once. Material: peripheral blood, obtained from a patient treated with radiotherapy plus ipilimumab. These receptors originate from a human donor with non-small cell lung cancer who had stable disease on radiotherapy plus ipilimumab. CDR3s include the opening cysteine and the closing phenylalanine or tryptophan. A D gene is named only where the DNA matches it firmly. Rows may omit the clone size; those that give it use once, few, many or a size class.

j_call: TRBJ2-2
v_call: TRBV19
clone_size: -
d_call: -
cdr3_nt: TGTGCCAGTCGACCCGCGGGTAGCACCGGGGAGCTGTTTTTT
cdr3_aa: CASRPAGSTGELFF

j_call: TRBJ2-7
v_call: TRBV4-1
clone_size: -
d_call: TRBD2
cdr3_nt: TGCGCCAGCAGCCCGCAACTAGCGGCCCACTACGAGCAGTACTTC
cdr3_aa: CASSPQLAAHYEQYF

j_call: TRBJ2-2
v_call: TRBV18
clone_size: -
d_call: -
cdr3_nt: TGTGCCAGCTCACCATTAGTGGGCTCGAACACCGGGGAGCTGTTTTTT
cdr3_aa: CASSPLVGSNTGELFF

j_call: TRBJ2-3
v_call: TRBV2
clone_size: -
d_call: -
cdr3_nt: TGTGCCAGCAGTCTCACAGATACGCAGTATTTT
cdr3_aa: CASSLTDTQYF

j_call: TRBJ2-3
v_call: TRBV28
clone_size: -
d_call: -
cdr3_nt: TGTGCCAGCTCTGCGGGGACAGATACGCAGTATTTT
cdr3_aa: CASSAGTDTQYF

j_call: TRBJ1-2
v_call: TRBV6-1
clone_size: -
d_call: -
cdr3_nt: TGTGCCACATCGCAGTCCAGGGGAGAAGAGGGCTACACCTTC
cdr3_aa: CATSQSRGEEGYTF

j_call: TRBJ1-1
v_call: TRBV7-2
clone_size: -
d_call: TRBD1
cdr3_nt: TGTGCCAGCAGCTTCCTCACAGGGGCGGTGAACACTGAAGCTTTCTTT
cdr3_aa: CASSFLTGAVNTEAFF

j_call: TRBJ2-3
v_call: TRBV4-2
clone_size: -
d_call: TRBD2
cdr3_nt: TGTGCCAGCAGCCAAGATATGGCTAGCGGGACGCAGTATTTT
cdr3_aa: CASSQDMASGTQYF

j_call: TRBJ2-7
v_call: TRBV6-6
clone_size: -
d_call: -
cdr3_nt: TGTGCCAGCAGTCAGACTCGCAGCGAGCAGTACTTC
cdr3_aa: CASSQTRSEQYF

j_call: TRBJ2-2
v_call: TRBV6-1
clone_size: -
d_call: TRBD1
cdr3_nt: TGTGCCAGCAGTGAATCAGGGGGCGCAGCGAACACCGGGGAGCTGTTTTTT
cdr3_aa: CASSESGGAANTGELFF

j_call: TRBJ2-5
v_call: TRBV2
clone_size: -
d_call: -
cdr3_nt: TGTGCCAGCAGCCCGACCCCGGGAGCAGGGGAGACCCAGTACTTC
cdr3_aa: CASSPTPGAGETQYF

j_call: TRBJ2-3
v_call: TRBV7-6
clone_size: -
d_call: TRBD1
cdr3_nt: TGTGCCAGCAGTCGCCGGACAGGGGGCACAGATACGCAGTATTTT
cdr3_aa: CASSRRTGGTDTQYF

j_call: TRBJ1-4
v_call: TRBV5-1
clone_size: -
d_call: TRBD1
cdr3_nt: TGCGCCAGCAGGGGTACCGGGACAGGGTCAGCAGAACTGTTTTTT
cdr3_aa: CASRGTGTGSAELFF

j_call: TRBJ1-2
v_call: TRBV5-6
clone_size: -
d_call: -
cdr3_nt: TGTGCCAGCAGCTTAGACCCAGGAGGGGTTAACTATGGCTACACCTTC
cdr3_aa: CASSLDPGGVNYGYTF

j_call: TRBJ2-1
v_call: TRBV30
clone_size: -
d_call: -
cdr3_nt: TGTGCCTGGAGAGGGGTTGAGCAGTTCTTC
cdr3_aa: CAWRGVEQFF

j_call: TRBJ1-2
v_call: TRBV10-2
clone_size: -
d_call: -
cdr3_nt: TGCGCCAGCAGGGGGCGCCAGGCTGGCTACACCTTC
cdr3_aa: CASRGRQAGYTF

j_call: TRBJ1-5
v_call: TRBV27
clone_size: -
d_call: -
cdr3_nt: TGTGCCAGCAGTTTGGGGGTTTATAGCAATCAGCCCCAGCATTTT
cdr3_aa: CASSLGVYSNQPQHF

j_call: TRBJ2-3
v_call: TRBV7-9
clone_size: -
d_call: TRBD2
cdr3_nt: TGTGCCAGCAGCTTATGGGGGGGGAGCACAGATACGCAGTATTTT
cdr3_aa: CASSLWGGSTDTQYF

j_call: TRBJ2-1
v_call: TRBV11-3
clone_size: -
d_call: -
cdr3_nt: TGTGCCGGCAGCTTGGACCCCCTATCTGAGCAGTTCTTC
cdr3_aa: CAGSLDPLSEQFF

j_call: TRBJ2-5
v_call: TRBV27
clone_size: -
d_call: TRBD1
cdr3_nt: TGTGCCAGCAGTGTGACAGGGCAAGAGACCCAGTACTTC
cdr3_aa: CASSVTGQETQYF

j_call: TRBJ1-1
v_call: TRBV4-1
clone_size: -
d_call: -
cdr3_nt: TGCGCCAGCAGCCACGACGCCATGAGAGTGAACACTGAAGCTTTCTTT
cdr3_aa: CASSHDAMRVNTEAFF

j_call: TRBJ2-5
v_call: TRBV7-3
clone_size: -
d_call: -
cdr3_nt: TGTGCCAGCAGTTCACAAGACGGAGAGACCCAGTACTTC
cdr3_aa: CASSSQDGETQYF

j_call: TRBJ1-3
v_call: TRBV5-1
clone_size: -
d_call: TRBD1
cdr3_nt: TGCGCCAGCAGCTTCGACAGGGGGTTCGCTCCAGGAAACACCATATATTTT
cdr3_aa: CASSFDRGFAPGNTIYF

j_call: TRBJ2-7
v_call: TRBV6-1
clone_size: few
d_call: -
cdr3_nt: TGTGCCAGCAGTGAATGGTGGCGGGACAACTACGAGCAGTACTTC
cdr3_aa: CASSEWWRDNYEQYF

j_call: TRBJ2-7
v_call: TRBV7-2
clone_size: -
d_call: TRBD2
cdr3_nt: TGTGCCAGCAGCTCCCAGAGGACTAGCGGGGGGTACGAGCAGTACTTC
cdr3_aa: CASSSQRTSGGYEQYF

j_call: TRBJ1-2
v_call: TRBV5-1
clone_size: -
d_call: -
cdr3_nt: TGCGCCAGCAGCTTGGCCAGGGCAGGGGACTATGGCTACACCTTC
cdr3_aa: CASSLARAGDYGYTF

j_call: TRBJ2-1
v_call: TRBV6-5
clone_size: -
d_call: TRBD1
cdr3_nt: TGTGCCAGCAGTAAGGACAGGGGGCACAACAATGAGCAGTTCTTC
cdr3_aa: CASSKDRGHNNEQFF

j_call: TRBJ1-5
v_call: TRBV18
clone_size: -
d_call: -
cdr3_nt: TGTGCCAGCTCACGGGTTCTGGGGGCGGATCAGCCCCAGCATTTT
cdr3_aa: CASSRVLGADQPQHF

j_call: TRBJ2-1
v_call: TRBV19
clone_size: -
d_call: TRBD2
cdr3_nt: TGTGCCACCAAAACGGGGGGACTCTACAATGAGCAGTTCTTC
cdr3_aa: CATKTGGLYNEQFF

j_call: TRBJ2-2
v_call: TRBV5-1
clone_size: -
d_call: -
cdr3_nt: TGCGCCAGCAGCTTGGATGGAGGGGGTAGGGCCGGGGAGCTGTTTTTT
cdr3_aa: CASSLDGGGRAGELFF

j_call: TRBJ1-3
v_call: TRBV19
clone_size: -
d_call: -
cdr3_nt: TGTGCCAGTAGTACTGGAGGGACTGGAAACACCATATATTTT
cdr3_aa: CASSTGGTGNTIYF